The 2 T cell receptor beta chains below come from one sample, sequenced in a study of CD4 T cells in relation to SARS-CoV-2 and coronaviruses. Before the COVID-19 pandemic, during about 2011-2019, CD4+ T cells were taken from unexposed donors. CD4+ T cells were isolated from the cells after about nine days of culture. The antigens for these receptors are not known. Only in-frame clones appear in the TCRdb table, and some are missing; sequencing was by immunoSEQ multiplex PCR. The table includes about 19,000 clones, over 70% detected once. The source material was CD4+ T cells from PBMCs, cultured in vitro. The source is a human donor in good health.

As DNA, the CDR3 is TGTGCCAGCAGCGTAGGGGCAGGGCCGAGCGAAAAACTGTTTTTT. Amino acids: CASSVGAGPSEKLFF. The chain uses TRBV9 and TRBJ1-4, with D perhaps matching TRBD1 (5 bases). The CDR3 has 15 residues. Germline V gene sequence: CDR1 SGDLS, CDR2 YYNGEE. Trimming took off 0 bases at V and 8 bases at J, with 14 bases between the two ends.

The CDR3 nucleotides read TGTGCCTGGAGTAGGGAGGGGGCAGGAGGTAACTATGGCTACACCTTC. Amino acids: CAWSREGAGGNYGYTF. The J gene is TRBJ1-2, the V gene TRBV30, with TRBD1 matching 7 bases. Germline V gene lookup returns CDR1 GTSNPN and CDR2 SVGIG (reference sequence). Trimming removed 2 bases from V and 1 base from J; junction bases left unmatched: 10. This CDR3 region has 16 residues.